The 22 T cell receptor beta chains below all came from one sample that was sequenced in a study of vaccination and CD4 T cells after COVID-19 (dated by TCRdb to between 2021 and 2024). Receptor libraries were prepared by PCR. The sequencer listed for this sample is Illumina iSeq 100. DNA from cultured CD4+ T cells was subjected to TCR sequencing with the Oncomine TCR Beta short-read assay at the Johns Hopkins FTIC core. TCRdb redid the processing of the public reads, applying fastp at Q25 and MiXCR, and retained in-frame beta chains. Under each unique CDR3 protein, matching rows form one entry showing the most common genes and DNA. The sample yields about 20,000 distinct CDR3 sequences; approximately 50% were counted once. The biggest ten clones account for 15% to 20% of the sample. Per the publication, the treatment or condition label means: roughly 10-day PBMC culture with coronavirus spike peptide pools or control peptides (ViraFEST assay).

No cognate antigen is known for these TCRs. The material sequenced was CD4+ T cells from blood, cultured in vitro. These TCRs come from a human donor who had recovered from COVID-19.

The genes are TRBV6-5 and TRBJ2-4; unclear D gene. The germline V gene has CDR1 MNHEY and CDR2 SVGAGI. The CDR3 runs to 17 residues. Trimming took 0 bases from V and 0 from J, leaving 12 bases between them. CDR3 loop: CASSYSARSLAKNIQYF. The CDR3 DNA follows: TGTGCCAGCAGTTACTCGGCTCGCAGTTTAGCCAAAAACATTCAGTACTTC.

The chain carries TRBV19 and TRBJ1-1; D remains unclear. CDR1 LNHDA and CDR2 SQIVND come from the germline V gene (reference sequence). With 8 bases removed from V and 5 bases from J, the gap between germline ends came to 18 bases. CDR3 length: 14 residues. The CDR3 DNA follows: TGTGCCAGTCAACCGCGGGAGGTGGGAACTGAAGCTTTCTTT. Protein: CASQPREVGTEAFF.

In its sample, this clonotype was seen a few times. The J gene is TRBJ2-5, the V gene TRBV2; 10 nucleotides match TRBD1. From germline, CDR1 is SNHLY and CDR2 FYNNEI. V dropped 6 bases and J dropped 3; count of bases not matched to a gene: 4. The length of the CDR3 is 14 residues. This chain's CDR3 is CASSPGTGEETQYF. CDR3 sequence (DNA): TGTGCCAGCAGCCCCGGGACAGGGGAAGAGACCCAGTACTTC.

This clonotype was detected a few times. J is TRBJ1-2 and V is TRBV12-3 or TRBV12-4, with D unclear. Trimming left V 4 bases short and J 4 bases short, with 7 bases between. The CDR3 contains 12 residues. The CDR3 spells CASSYRTYGYTF. CDR3 nucleotides: TGTGCCAGCAGTTACCGGACCTATGGCTACACCTTC.

V gene TRBV20-1 combines with J gene TRBJ2-2; 7 bases agree with TRBD2. The CDR3 has 14 residues. V was pared by 3 bases and J by 9 bases, with 10 bases of the junction left unmatched. Germline CDR1 is DFQATT and CDR2 is SNEGSKA (reference sequence). CDR3 sequence: CSASHFSGVRELFF. The DNA of the CDR3 is TGCAGTGCTAGCCACTTCAGCGGGGTGAGGGAGCTGTTTTTT.

The chain recombines TRBV4-3 with TRBJ2-7; 7 bases are shared with TRBD1. This CDR3 has 15 amino acids. Germline V gives CDR1 LGHNA, CDR2 YSLEER. V lost 5 bases to trimming and J lost 0 bases; unmatched junction nucleotides: 7. DNA of the CDR3: TGCGCCAGCAGCAAGAAGACAGGGAACTCCTACGAGCAGTACTTC. Amino acids: CASSKKTGNSYEQYF.

A few counts support this clonotype. This chain links TRBV20-1 with TRBJ2-7; 13 bases are shared with TRBD2. CDR3 length: 14 amino acids. Germline loops: CDR1 DFQATT, CDR2 SNEGSKA (reference sequence). After removal of 6 bases from V and 1 base from J, the junction contained 3 bases not matched to a gene. CDR3 nucleotide sequence: TGCAGTGCGCGACTAGCGGGGGGTTCCTACGAGCAGTACTTC. Translating gives CSARLAGGSYEQYF.

The rearrangement joins TRBV19 to TRBJ1-2, with TRBD1 as a possible D gene (5 bases). The CDR3 is 16 residues long. Germline CDR1 is LNHDA and CDR2 is SQIVND (reference sequence). Trimming pared 3 bases from V and 10 bases from J, leaving 24 bases between. The CDR3 bases are TGTGCCAGTAGTATTTCGTCAGGGTTATATTCCCGAGACTACACCTTC. Translated: CASSISSGLYSRDYTF. The variable domain in full, with the rest retrieved from reference TRBV19 and TRBJ1-2, is DGGITQSPKYLFRKEGQNVTLSCEQNLNHDAMYWYRQDPGQGLRLIYYSQIVNDFQKGDIAEGYSVSREKKESFPLTVTSAQKNPTAFYLCASSISSGLYSRDYTFGSGTRLTVV.

The J gene is TRBJ1-5, the V gene TRBV19; the match to TRBD1 covers 7 bases. Germline trimming cut 8 bases from V and 3 bases from J; bases unmatched to any gene: 4. The CDR3 spans 13 residues. Germline V CDR1 and CDR2: LNHDA, SQIVND (reference sequence). CDR3: CASSDRANQPQHF. CDR3 DNA: TGTGCCAGTTCCGACAGGGCCAATCAGCCCCAGCATTTT.

This clonotype was counted only a few times. The chain joins TRBV5-4 to TRBJ2-3; D may be TRBD1 (6 bases). Trimming stripped 4 bases from V and 1 base from J, with 13 bases between. The germline V gene encodes CDR1 SGHNT and CDR2 YYREEE (reference sequence). This CDR3 has 15 amino acids. The CDR3 region has the DNA TGTGCCAGCAGCCCCCAAGGGGGTGGCACAGATACGCAGTATTTT. This translates into CASSPQGGGTDTQYF.

The V call is TRBV10-3, the J call TRBJ2-7; D gene unclear. The CDR3 runs 11 residues. Per germline, CDR1 ENHRY and CDR2 SYGVKD. V lost 5 bases and J lost 3, with 5 bases in between. The CDR3 here is CAISINYEQYF. The CDR3 DNA sequence: TGTGCCATCAGTATTAACTACGAGCAGTACTTC.

The chain has TRBV24-1 and TRBJ2-5; D ambiguous. The length of the CDR3 is 16 residues. Germline V lookup: CDR1 KGHDR, CDR2 SFDVKD. The V end lost 7 bases, the J end lost 2 bases, and 19 bases lay between the germline ends. CDR3 bases: TGTGCCACCAGGATAATATATTTCGTCGGGCAAGAGACCCAGTACTTC. This encodes CATRIIYFVGQETQYF.

The table lists this clonotype with a count of one. The chain employs TRBV11-2 and TRBJ2-7; unclear D gene. V dropped 5 bases and J dropped 0 bases, with 17 bases sitting between them. CDR3 length: 16 residues. The germline V gene encodes CDR1 SGHAT and CDR2 FQNNGV. The CDR3: CASSPQIPQSSYEQYF. The CDR3 region has the DNA TGTGCCAGCAGCCCACAGATCCCCCAGAGCTCCTACGAGCAGTACTTC.

This clonotype appeared a few times. The chain has TRBV6-5 and TRBJ2-1; D possibly uses TRBD1 or TRBD2 (6 bases each). This CDR3 comprises 15 residues. V gave up 2 bases and J gave up 5 bases, with 13 bases separating them. Germline V gives CDR1 MNHEY, CDR2 SVGAGI. This chain's CDR3 is CASSYRGQLNNEQFF. The CDR3 coding sequence is TGTGCCAGCAGTTACCGGGGGCAGCTAAACAATGAGCAGTTCTTC.

The chain combines TRBV5-4 with TRBJ2-5, with 12 bases aligning to TRBD2. The CDR3 contains 16 residues. The V and J ends lost 4 bases and 2 bases, in that order; junction bases with no gene match: 6. The germline CDR1 and CDR2 sequences are SGHNT and YYREEE (reference sequence). The CDR3 DNA reads as TGTGCCAGCAGCCTTTCACTAGCGGGGGGACAAGAGACCCAGTACTTC. It codes for CASSLSLAGGQETQYF.

About this clonotype: One junction end disagrees with the germline gene, perhaps due to a read error. J is TRBJ1-4 and V is TRBV20-1, with TRBD1 identical over 10 bases. Germline CDR1 reads DFQATT; CDR2 reads SNEGSKA (reference sequence). CDR3 length equals 16 residues. Written as DNA, the CDR3 is TGCAGTGCTCGAGAAGGGACAGGGGTGACTAATGAAAAACTGTTTTTT. It encodes CSAREGTGVTNEKLFF.

This chain uses TRBV18 with TRBJ1-2, with TRBD1 identical over 7 bases. This CDR3 has 17 amino acids. Germline V gene sequence: CDR1 KGHSH, CDR2 LQKENI. Trimming removed 2 bases from V and 2 bases from J; junction bases left unmatched: 11. This CDR3 reads CASSPADRQGLNYGYTF. For the CDR3, the DNA is TGTGCCAGCTCACCAGCAGACCGACAGGGACTGAACTATGGCTACACCTTC.

The V gene is TRBV11-2, the J gene TRBJ1-2; D is perhaps TRBD1 (6 bases). V lost 2 bases and J lost 5, with 21 bases in between. This CDR3 has 17 amino acids. Germline-derived CDR1 and CDR2 are SGHAT and FQNNGV. CDR3 sequence: CASSLPAGDRGRYGYTF. As DNA, the CDR3 is TGTGCCAGCAGCTTACCGGCAGGGGACCGAGGCCGGTATGGCTACACCTTC.

V usage is TRBV1 and J usage is TRBJ2-6; the D call in the table, TRBD1, was not verified against the DNA. TRBV1 is a pseudogene locus. The CDR3 extends over 18 amino acids. The CDR3 sequence is CTSSPKGGPGSGANVLTF. CDR3 bases: TGCACCAGCAGCCCCAAGGGGGGGCCTGGCTCTGGGGCCAACGTCCTGACTTTC.

The rearrangement joins TRBV7-2 to TRBJ2-1; 7 nucleotides line up with TRBD2. The V segment lost 6 bases and the J segment 7 bases; nucleotides outside the gene matches: 3. CDR1 is SGHTA and CDR2 is FQGNSA in the germline V gene. This CDR3 has 12 amino acids. The CDR3 nucleotides are TGTGCCAGCAGGCCCGGGGGGAATGAGCAGTTCTTC. This translates into CASRPGGNEQFF.

This sequence joins TRBV6-1 and TRBJ1-1; TRBD1 agrees at 8 bases. This CDR3 spans 12 amino acids. Germline V gives CDR1 MNHNS, CDR2 SASEGT. The ends lost 6 bases at V and 7 bases at J; junction bases unmatched: 4. CDR3 coding DNA: TGTGCCAGCAGCCAAGGACAGGGTGAAGCTTTCTTT. Translated: CASSQGQGEAFF.

A few counts support this clonotype. This chain joins TRBV24-1 and TRBJ2-3; tentative D call: TRBD2 (5 bases). From germline, CDR1 is KGHDR and CDR2 SFDVKD. The CDR3 sequence is 15 residues long. The V and J ends lost 3 bases and 4 bases respectively, with 13 bases between them. The CDR3 loop reads CATSDLGVFADTQYF. The CDR3, as DNA: TGTGCCACCAGTGATCTCGGGGTATTCGCAGATACGCAGTATTTT.